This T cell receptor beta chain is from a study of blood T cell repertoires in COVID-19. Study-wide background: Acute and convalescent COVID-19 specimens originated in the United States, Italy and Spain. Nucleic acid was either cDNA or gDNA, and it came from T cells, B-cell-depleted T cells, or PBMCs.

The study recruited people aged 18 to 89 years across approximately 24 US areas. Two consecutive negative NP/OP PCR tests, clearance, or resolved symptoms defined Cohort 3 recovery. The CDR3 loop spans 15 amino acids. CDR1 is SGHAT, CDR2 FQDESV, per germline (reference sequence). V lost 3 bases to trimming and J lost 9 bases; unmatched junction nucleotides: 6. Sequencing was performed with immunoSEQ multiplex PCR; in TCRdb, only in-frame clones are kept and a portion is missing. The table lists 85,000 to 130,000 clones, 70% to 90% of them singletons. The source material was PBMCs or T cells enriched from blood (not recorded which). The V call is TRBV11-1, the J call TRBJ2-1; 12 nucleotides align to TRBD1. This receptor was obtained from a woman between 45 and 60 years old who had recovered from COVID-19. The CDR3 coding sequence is TGTGCCAGCAGCTTGGTAGGGACAGGGGGCATTGAGCAGTTCTTC. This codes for CASSLVGTGGIEQFF.